One sample yielded the 26 T cell receptor beta chains listed below, sequenced in a study of CD8 T cell repertoires and HIV-1 epitope variants. The antigens of these receptors remain unknown. Assay: immunoSEQ multiplex PCR; the TCRdb copy retains only in-frame clones and omits some. The sample has thousands of clones; 55% to 80% are singletons. Sequenced sample: cultured CD8+ T cells derived from PBMCs. The receptors derive from a male donor with HIV.

In its sample, this clone was seen a few times. J is TRBJ2-7 and V is TRBV6-1; D unclear. The CDR3 length is 14 residues. CDR1 and CDR2 from the germline V gene are MNHNS and SASEGT. Trimming took off 1 base at V and 2 bases at J, with 9 bases between the two ends. CDR3 bases: TGTGCCAGCAGTGAAGGAGCAGGTCCCTACGAGCAGTACTTC. The encoded protein is CASSEGAGPYEQYF.

This chain links TRBV10-3 with TRBJ1-1; the match to TRBD1 covers 7 bases. This CDR3 comprises 13 residues. From germline, CDR1 is ENHRY and CDR2 SYGVKD. The V gene end was trimmed by 8 bases and the J gene end by 2 bases; junction bases not matched to a gene: 5. The DNA for the CDR3 is TGTGCCATCGGGACAGAAACAAACACTGAAGCTTTCTTT. Translated, it gives CAIGTETNTEAFF.

The chain uses TRBV4-3 and TRBJ2-1, with D perhaps matching TRBD2 (6 bases). Deletions cut 4 bases from V and 3 bases from J, with 10 bases between. This CDR3 has 14 amino acids. CDR1 is LGHNA and CDR2 is YSLEER in the germline V gene. As DNA, the CDR3 is TGCGCCAGCAGCCCTGGGACTTTCTACAATGAGCAGTTCTTC. Translated, it gives CASSPGTFYNEQFF.

This clone was observed a handful of times. The chain joins TRBV4-3 to TRBJ2-7; the D gene is possibly TRBD1 (7 bases). CDR1 and CDR2 from the germline V gene are LGHNA and YSLEER. Trimming removed 1 base from V and 3 bases from J, with 10 bases in between. The length of the CDR3 is 14 residues. CDR3 sequence: CASSQGRGDYEQYF. CDR3 nucleotides: TGCGCCAGCAGCCAAGGCAGGGGGGACTACGAGCAGTACTTC.

The chain employs TRBV7-2 and TRBJ2-5; the match to TRBD2 covers 9 bases. The junction had 4 bases not matched to a gene; V was cut back by 4 bases and J by 1 base. CDR3 length: 15 residues. Germline lookup yields CDR1 SGHTA and CDR2 FQGNSA. The CDR3 sequence: CASSSGGGVQETQYF. The CDR3 coding sequence is TGTGCCAGCAGCTCCGGCGGGGGGGTCCAAGAGACCCAGTACTTC.

The CDR3 DNA sequence: TGTGCCAGCAGCTTACGAGCGGGCGAGCAGTACTTC. This gives the protein CASSLRAGEQYF. The V call is TRBV9, the J call TRBJ2-7; a possible D gene is TRBD2 (6 bases). The CDR3 length is 12 residues. V was pared by 4 bases and J by 6 bases, with 11 bases between. The germline gives CDR1 SGDLS, CDR2 YYNGEE.

The genes are TRBV9 and TRBJ2-1; 10 nucleotides agree with TRBD1. Germline CDR1 SGDLS, CDR2 YYNGEE. The V gene end was trimmed by 0 bases and the J gene end by 6 bases; junction bases not matched to a gene: 3. CDR3 size: 15 residues. CDR3 amino acids: CASSVGTGGRNEQFF. The CDR3, as DNA: TGTGCCAGCAGCGTAGGGACAGGGGGTCGCAATGAGCAGTTCTTC.

V usage is TRBV6-7 and J usage is TRBJ2-7; D uncertain. TRBV6-7 is identified as an open reading frame with a role that is uncertain. Between the trimmed V and J ends, which lost 2 bases and 5 bases, there was a span of 25 bases. This CDR3 is built from 18 residues. The CDR3 nucleotides are TGTGCCAGCAGTTACCGTTCCCCCCCCGTTGGGTTATGTCACGAGCAGTACTTC. This translates into CASSYRSPPVGLCHEQYF.

The V and J genes are TRBV9 and TRBJ2-5; no firm D call. Germline loops: CDR1 SGDLS, CDR2 YYNGEE. CDR3 length equals 15 residues. The ends were cut back, 2 bases at V and 2 bases at J, with 13 bases in the middle. The CDR3 DNA follows: TGTGCCAGCAGCGTGTCGCATTTAGAACAAGAGACCCAGTACTTC. Amino acids: CASSVSHLEQETQYF. The full variable domain, with the rest looked up from reference TRBV9 and TRBJ2-5, is DSGVTQTPKHLITATGQRVTLRCSPRSGDLSVYWYQQSLDQGLQFLIQYYNGEERAKGNILERFSAQQFPDLHSELNLSSLELGDSALYFCASSVSHLEQETQYFGPGTRLLVL.

The sample holds one count of this clone. The chain carries TRBV14 and TRBJ1-1; TRBD1 aligns across 8 bases. With 4 bases clipped from V and 6 bases from J, the junction kept 10 bases outside the gene matches. This CDR3 has 15 amino acids. CDR1 and CDR2 (germline): SGHDN, FVKESK. The CDR3 reads CASSRPRGRASEAFF. Written as DNA, the CDR3 is TGTGCCAGCAGCCGACCCAGGGGGCGCGCCTCTGAAGCTTTCTTT.

This chain uses TRBV5-4 with TRBJ2-1; 8 nucleotides align to TRBD1. The V gene end was trimmed by 0 bases and the J gene end by 6 bases; junction bases not matched to a gene: 8. Looked up from germline, CDR1 is SGHNT and CDR2 is YYREEE (reference sequence). This CDR3 is built from 16 residues. CDR3 sequence reads: CASSLVVGGTGNEQFF. The CDR3 DNA is TGTGCCAGCAGCTTGGTTGTTGGCGGGACAGGCAATGAGCAGTTCTTC.

The chain uses TRBV9 and TRBJ2-2; D ambiguous. The germline V gene encodes CDR1 SGDLS and CDR2 YYNGEE. V gave up 0 bases and J gave up 0 bases, with 12 bases separating them. This CDR3 is 17 amino acids long. CDR3 region: CASSVGRFAANTGELFF. CDR3 nucleotide sequence: TGTGCCAGCAGCGTAGGAAGGTTTGCCGCGAACACCGGGGAGCTGTTTTTT.

This clone has a handful of counts. This rearrangement joins TRBV5-6 to TRBJ1-1; D is uncertain. Trimming took 4 bases from V and 7 from J, leaving 26 bases between them. Germline loops: CDR1 SGHDT, CDR2 YYEEEE. This CDR3 has 17 residues. The CDR3 coding sequence is TGTGCCAGCAGCCCAATCGAGGACTGGACTGGAAGGGATGAAGCTTTCTTT. Translated, it gives CASSPIEDWTGRDEAFF.

This chain uses TRBV5-4 with TRBJ1-2, with D hard to call. Germline values: CDR1 SGHNT, CDR2 YYREEE (reference sequence). Deletions cut 4 bases from V and 3 bases from J, with 19 bases between. The CDR3 totals 16 residues. Here the CDR3 reads CASSPWPVELDYGYTF. The CDR3 coding sequence is TGTGCCAGCAGCCCTTGGCCGGTAGAATTGGACTATGGCTACACCTTC.

J is TRBJ2-3 and V is TRBV18; 10 nucleotides agree with TRBD1. Germline V gene data show CDR1 as KGHSH and CDR2 as LQKENI. The CDR3 covers 15 residues. V gave up 5 bases and J gave up 1 base; unmatched junction bases: 3. In DNA, the CDR3 is TGTGCCAGCTCAGACAGGGGGCGGGGCACAGATACGCAGTATTTT. Its protein product is CASSDRGRGTDTQYF.

This chain's CDR3 is CASSDTSGGADEQFF. The CDR3 nucleotides read TGTGCCAGCAGTGATACTAGCGGGGGGGCCGATGAGCAGTTCTTC. The chain employs TRBV6-4 and TRBJ2-1; TRBD2 agrees at 13 bases. Trimming at V came to 3 bases and at J to 8 bases, leaving 4 bases not matched to a gene. The CDR3 sequence is 15 residues long. Germline-derived CDR1 and CDR2 are MRHNA and SNTAGT.

The chain employs TRBV7-6 and TRBJ2-3, with TRBD2 matching 7 bases. Germline-derived CDR1 and CDR2 are SGHVS and FNYEAQ. The CDR3 is 13 amino acids. V was clipped by 8 bases and J by 0 bases; unmatched bases: 2. CDR3 in amino acids: CASRGDSTDTQYF. The CDR3 coding sequence is TGTGCCAGCCGGGGGGATAGCACAGATACGCAGTATTTT.

This clone appeared once. The V call is TRBV5-5, the J call TRBJ2-7; TRBD2 matches at 9 bases. CDR3 length equals 16 residues. Trimming at V came to 2 bases and at J to 7 bases, leaving 13 bases not matched to a gene. Per germline, CDR1 SGHKS and CDR2 YYEKEE (reference sequence). This CDR3 is CASSLTSGRFFGEQYF. CDR3 in DNA: TGTGCCAGCAGCTTAACAAGCGGGAGGTTCTTCGGGGAGCAGTACTTC.

V usage is TRBV7-8 and J usage is TRBJ2-2, with 11 bases aligning to TRBD2. V trimming: 0 bases; J trimming: 4 bases; junction bases outside the gene matches: 7. The CDR3 covers 18 residues. Looked up from germline, CDR1 is SGHVS and CDR2 is FQNEAQ. CDR3 residues: CASSLARRLAGTTGELFF. DNA of the CDR3: TGTGCCAGCAGCTTAGCGCGGAGACTAGCGGGAACCACCGGGGAGCTGTTTTTT.

CDR3: CASSLRAGEQYF. In DNA, the CDR3 is TGTGCCAGCAGCTTACGAGCGGGCGAGCAGTACTTC. This chain connects TRBV7-5 to TRBJ2-7; TRBD2, the D gene given by the table, was not confirmed from the DNA. TRBV7-5 represents a pseudogene. The length of the CDR3 is 12 residues.

This chain uses TRBV7-8 with TRBJ1-3, with TRBD1 matching over 7 bases. CDR3 size: 12 residues. The ends lost 11 bases at V and 8 bases at J; junction bases unmatched: 9. Per germline, CDR1 SGHVS and CDR2 FQNEAQ. The CDR3: CAGGLTGDTIYF. The CDR3, as DNA: TGTGCCGGAGGTTTAACAGGGGACACCATATATTTT.

In its sample, this clone was seen a few times. This sequence joins TRBV29-1 and TRBJ2-7, with TRBD1 as a possible D gene (5 bases). V lost 5 bases to trimming and J lost 1 base, with 6 bases between them. CDR3 length: 11 amino acids. Germline loops: CDR1 SQVTM, CDR2 ANQGSEA. The CDR3 DNA reads TGCAGCGTTCAGGGATCCTACGAGCAGTACTTC. Protein sequence: CSVQGSYEQYF.

V gene TRBV9 combines with J gene TRBJ2-3, with D perhaps TRBD2 (5 bases). V lost 2 bases and J 0 bases, leaving 10 bases between the germline ends. This CDR3 spans 15 amino acids. Per the germline V gene, CDR1 is SGDLS and CDR2 is YYNGEE. CDR3: CASSVGGPSTDTQYF. CDR3 bases: TGTGCCAGCAGCGTGGGCGGGCCTAGCACAGATACGCAGTATTTT.

The chain combines TRBV5-1 with TRBJ2-2, with D possibly matching TRBD1 (5 bases). The germline V gene encodes CDR1 SGHRS and CDR2 YFSETQ. Trimming stripped 0 bases from V and 0 bases from J, with 9 bases between. The CDR3 consists of 16 residues. CDR3 amino acids: CASSLVDRTNTGELFF. The CDR3 DNA reads TGCGCCAGCAGCTTGGTAGACAGAACGAACACCGGGGAGCTGTTTTTT.

The rearrangement joins TRBV4-3 to TRBJ2-1, with unresolved D. Germline V gives CDR1 LGHNA, CDR2 YSLEER. This CDR3 comprises 14 residues. V gave up 0 bases and J gave up 7 bases, with 10 bases separating them. DNA for the CDR3: TGCGCCAGCAGCCAAGAGCTAGGGTGGAATGAGCAGTTCTTC. This translates into CASSQELGWNEQFF.

This sequence joins TRBV5-5 and TRBJ1-5, with 9 bases fitting TRBD1. The CDR3 totals 16 residues. Germline CDR1 is SGHKS and CDR2 is YYEKEE (reference sequence). Losses at the gene ends were 2 bases for V and 3 bases for J; bases not matched to a gene: 6. CDR3 nucleotide sequence: TGTGCCAGCAGCTTCGGGACAGGGTGGGACAATCAGCCCCAGCATTTT. Translating gives CASSFGTGWDNQPQHF. Full variable domain (rest looked up from reference TRBV5-5 and TRBJ1-5): DAGVTQSPTHLIKTRGQQVTLRCSPISGHKSVSWYQQVLGQGPQFIFQYYEKEERGRGNFPDRFSARQFPNYSSELNVNALLLGDSALYLCASSFGTGWDNQPQHFGDGTRLSIL.